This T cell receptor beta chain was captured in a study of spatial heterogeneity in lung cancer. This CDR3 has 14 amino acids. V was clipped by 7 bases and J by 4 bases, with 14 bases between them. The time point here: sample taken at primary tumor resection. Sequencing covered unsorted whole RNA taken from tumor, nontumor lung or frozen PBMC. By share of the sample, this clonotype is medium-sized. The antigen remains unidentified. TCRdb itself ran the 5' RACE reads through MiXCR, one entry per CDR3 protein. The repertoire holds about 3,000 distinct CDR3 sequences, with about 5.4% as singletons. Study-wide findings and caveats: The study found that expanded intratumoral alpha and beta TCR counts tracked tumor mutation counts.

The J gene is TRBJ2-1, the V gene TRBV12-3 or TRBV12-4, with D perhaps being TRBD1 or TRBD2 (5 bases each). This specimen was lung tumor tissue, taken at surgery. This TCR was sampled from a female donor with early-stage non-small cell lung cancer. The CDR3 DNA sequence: TGTGCCAGCACCATGGGGACGCAATACAATGAGCAGTTCTTC. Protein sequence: CASTMGTQYNEQFF.